The next 28 T cell receptor beta chains were all read from a single sample in a study of monozygotic twins with inflammatory bowel disease. TCRdb derives one entry per CDR3 protein from the 5' RACE reads, leaving out DNA. The repertoire table contains around 380,000 distinct CDR3 sequences. The sample was blood. Every receptor here comes from a human donor with ulcerative colitis or Crohn's disease, or a healthy co-twin of an affected twin (not recorded which).

This chain uses TRBV2 with TRBJ1-6. The CDR3 contains 14 residues. CDR1 is SNHLY and CDR2 is FYNNEI in the germline V gene. CDR3 protein: CASSVGRYNSPLHF.

The chain combines TRBV30 with TRBJ1-1; TCRdb lists TRBD1, though no DNA is available to test this call. The germline gives CDR1 GTSNPN, CDR2 SVGIG (reference sequence). This CDR3 has 13 amino acids. The CDR3: CAWREGVNTEAFF. The complete variable domain, with remaining parts taken from reference TRBV30 and TRBJ1-1, reads SQTIHQWPATLVQPVGSPLSLECTVEGTSNPNLYWYRQAAGRGLQLLFYSVGIGQISSEVPQNLSASRPQDRQFILSSKKLLLSDSGFYLCAWREGVNTEAFFGQGTRLTVV.

V usage is TRBV5-4 and J usage is TRBJ1-1; TCRdb reports TRBD1, a call that lacks DNA to check it against. Germline assignment: CDR1 SGHNT and CDR2 YYREEE (reference sequence). There are 15 residues in the CDR3. The CDR3 sequence is CASRPYDRKNTEAFF.

CDR3 sequence: CSVTLAGERGTQYF. The chain combines TRBV29-1 with TRBJ2-3; the TRBD2 assignment by TCRdb is unverifiable without DNA. CDR3 length: 14 amino acids. Germline CDR1 is SQVTM and CDR2 is ANQGSEA.

The gene calls are TRBV19 and TRBJ2-5; the D call of TRBD1 rests on TCRdb alone, since no DNA is present to check it. The length of the CDR3 is 16 residues. Germline CDR1 reads LNHDA; CDR2 reads SQIVND (reference sequence). The CDR3 loop reads CASSRNPPGGQETQYF.

This sequence joins TRBV7-9 and TRBJ2-5; TCRdb calls TRBD1, which cannot be checked without DNA. Germline lookup yields CDR1 SEHNR and CDR2 FQNEAQ (reference sequence). The CDR3 has 13 residues. This chain's CDR3 is CASSFGAVETQYF.

J is TRBJ1-5 and V is TRBV10-2. The V gene's germline CDR1 is WSHSY and CDR2 SAAADI. The length of the CDR3 is 13 residues. The CDR3 reads CASMEVGNQPQHF.

The chain combines TRBV25-1 with TRBJ2-7; TCRdb's D call of TRBD2 is untestable without DNA. This CDR3 has 15 residues. Germline CDR1 and CDR2: MGHDK and SYGVNS. This CDR3 is CASSDRGDNSYEQYF.

The V gene is TRBV11-1, the J gene TRBJ2-4; checking the TCRdb D call of TRBD2 is not possible without DNA. From germline, CDR1 is SGHAT and CDR2 FQDESV (reference sequence). The CDR3 spans 22 residues. CDR3 sequence: CASSLATTSGKDVTLAKNIQYF. Using reference TRBV11-1 and TRBJ2-4 for the parts outside the CDR3, the full variable domain is EAEVAQSPRYKITEKSQAVAFWCDPISGHATLYWYRQILGQGPELLVQFQDESVVDDSQLPKDRFSAERLKGVDSTLKIQPAELGDSAMYLCASSLATTSGKDVTLAKNIQYFGAGTRLSVL.

The rearrangement joins TRBV5-1 to TRBJ2-5; the D gene TCRdb calls, TRBD1, cannot be checked with no DNA. This CDR3 has 15 residues. CDR1 SGHRS and CDR2 YFSETQ come from the germline V gene. The CDR3 loop reads CASSTGRWGQETQYF.

V is TRBV29-1 and J is TRBJ2-3; as DNA is missing, the TRBD2 call by TCRdb cannot be tested. CDR3 size: 12 residues. CDR1 is SQVTM, CDR2 ANQGSEA, per germline. The CDR3 sequence: CSGRSGGDTQYF.

The genes are TRBV9 and TRBJ1-2. The CDR3 runs to 12 residues. CDR1 is SGDLS, CDR2 YYNGEE, per germline. CDR3 sequence: CASSQWVYGYTF.

The chain carries TRBV4-2 and TRBJ2-7; the D call from TCRdb, TRBD1, cannot be confirmed without DNA. CDR3 length equals 13 residues. CDR1 LGHNA and CDR2 YNFKEQ come from the germline V gene. This chain's CDR3 is CASSLGQEYEQYF.

V gene TRBV7-9 combines with J gene TRBJ2-7; TCRdb gives TRBD1 as the D gene, but with no DNA this cannot be confirmed. CDR1 is SEHNR, CDR2 FQNEAQ, per germline (reference sequence). The length of the CDR3 is 13 residues. The CDR3 protein is CASSPPLGYEQYF.

The chain links TRBV29-1 to TRBJ2-7. Germline CDR1 and CDR2: SQVTM and ANQGSEA. The CDR3 is 15 residues long. CDR3 residues: CSVESMANSSYEQYF.

The gene calls are TRBV12-3 or TRBV12-4 and TRBJ2-5; with no DNA, the TCRdb D assignment of TRBD1 cannot be verified. This CDR3 has 13 amino acids. CDR3 in amino acids: CASTSMTRETQYF.

The chain employs TRBV7-2 and TRBJ2-4; no DNA is available, so the TRBD2 call from TCRdb remains unchecked. CDR1 SGHTA and CDR2 FQGNSA come from the germline V gene. The length of the CDR3 is 16 residues. CDR3: CASDDLAMGAKNIQYF.

The chain links TRBV5-4 to TRBJ1-3; TCRdb reports TRBD1, a call that lacks DNA to check it against. The V gene's germline CDR1 is SGHNT and CDR2 YYREEE (reference sequence). The CDR3 runs 14 residues. The CDR3 reads CASSLDQGANTIYF.

The chain recombines TRBV10-3 with TRBJ1-3. Germline-derived CDR1 and CDR2 are ENHRY and SYGVKD. This CDR3 comprises 13 residues. This CDR3 reads CAIRLGSGDTIYF.

The rearrangement joins TRBV18 to TRBJ2-1; the TCRdb D gene call, TRBD1, has no DNA to confirm it. From germline, CDR1 is KGHSH and CDR2 LQKENI. The CDR3 runs to 14 residues. The CDR3 reads CASSPGGSINEQFF.

The chain employs TRBV19 and TRBJ1-5; TCRdb lists TRBD1, though no DNA is available to test this call. The CDR3 runs to 13 residues. CDR1 and CDR2 from the germline V gene are LNHDA and SQIVND (reference sequence). The CDR3 protein is CASSPGLVQPQHF.

The V call is TRBV10-3, the J call TRBJ2-2. Germline V lookup: CDR1 ENHRY, CDR2 SYGVKD. The CDR3 totals 12 residues. The CDR3 sequence: CAISDSTGELFF.

CDR3 protein: CASSLTSRHNEKLFF. The chain recombines TRBV28 with TRBJ1-4. CDR1 and CDR2 (germline): MDHEN, SYDVKM. The CDR3 contains 15 residues. The full variable domain, its missing parts supplied by reference TRBV28 and TRBJ1-4, is DVKVTQSSRYLVKRTGEKVFLECVQDMDHENMFWYRQDPGLGLRLIYFSYDVKMKEKGDIPEGYSVSREKKERFSLILESASTNQTSMYLCASSLTSRHNEKLFFGSGTQLSVL.

The chain is built from TRBV5-1 and TRBJ2-7; as DNA is missing, the TRBD1 call by TCRdb cannot be tested. The V gene's germline CDR1 is SGHRS and CDR2 YFSETQ. There are 14 residues in the CDR3. CDR3 region: CASSSGTGGNEQYF. Full variable domain (outside the CDR3, taken from reference TRBV5-1 and TRBJ2-7): KAGVTQTPRYLIKTRGQQVTLSCSPISGHRSVSWYQQTPGQGLQFLFEYFSETQRNKGNFPGRFSGRQFSNSRSEMNVSTLELGDSALYLCASSSGTGGNEQYFGPGTRLTVT.

The chain carries TRBV5-1 and TRBJ2-1; no DNA is available, so the TRBD1 call from TCRdb remains unchecked. Germline CDR1 is SGHRS and CDR2 is YFSETQ. CDR3 size: 16 residues. CDR3 amino acids: CASSSAGTGGADEQFF. Looking up the rest from reference TRBV5-1 and TRBJ2-1 gives the full variable domain: KAGVTQTPRYLIKTRGQQVTLSCSPISGHRSVSWYQQTPGQGLQFLFEYFSETQRNKGNFPGRFSGRQFSNSRSEMNVSTLELGDSALYLCASSSAGTGGADEQFFGPGTRLTVL.

This chain links TRBV28 with TRBJ2-7; absent DNA, TCRdb's TRBD1 call cannot be checked. The CDR3 length is 12 residues. In germline, CDR1 is MDHEN, CDR2 SYDVKM. The CDR3 region is CASSYRVGPPYF.

The rearrangement uses TRBV20-1 and TRBJ2-2; as DNA is missing, the TRBD1 call by TCRdb cannot be tested. The CDR3 totals 14 residues. Germline V lookup: CDR1 DFQATT, CDR2 SNEGSKA (reference sequence). The CDR3 loop is CSARQGANTGELFF.

The chain joins TRBV29-1 to TRBJ2-3; TCRdb's assignment of TRBD1 cannot be checked, as there is no DNA. CDR1 SQVTM and CDR2 ANQGSEA come from the germline V gene. The CDR3 has 14 amino acids. CDR3 in amino acids: CSVEDRGRTDTQYF.